These 13 T cell receptor beta chains were sequenced from one sample in a study of cytomegalovirus exposure and HLA in healthy donors (dated by TCRdb to about 2017). The library relied on the immunoSEQ multiplex PCR assay. The multiplex PCR relied on a mix of 60 forward primers for TCR Vbeta segments and 13 reverse primers for TCR Jbeta segments. Not all clones reach the TCRdb copy of this immuneACCESS table, which keeps in-frame sequences only. Checked studies attribute under half of the gap to unresolved V genes and leave the rest unexplained. Present in this sample are some 140,000 clones, about 10% of which were seen just once. The ten largest clones take up 6.5% to 9% of the sample. Sample: PBMCs. These receptors were obtained from a woman aged 35 to 49 in good health and CMV-seropositive.

This clone was detected only a few times. The chain joins TRBV2 to TRBJ1-1, with D unclear. Germline assignment: CDR1 SNHLY and CDR2 FYNNEI. The V end was cut by 0 bases, the J end by 9 bases, with 14 bases between. This CDR3 spans 14 amino acids. The chain's CDR3 is CASSEAFRGGKAFF. CDR3 nucleotides: TGTGCCAGCAGTGAAGCTTTCCGAGGAGGAAAAGCTTTCTTT. Using reference TRBV2 and TRBJ1-1 for the parts outside the CDR3, the full variable domain is EPEVTQTPSHQVTQMGQEVILRCVPISNHLYFYWYRQILGQKVEFLVSFYNNEISEKSEIFDDQFSVERPDGSNFTLKIRSTKLEDSAMYFCASSEAFRGGKAFFGQGTRLTVV.

This clone was seen only a few times. CDR3 nucleotides: TGCGCCAGCACCCTTAGTAACTCTGGGGCCAACGTCCTGACTTTC. Encoded protein: CASTLSNSGANVLTF. V usage is TRBV5-1 and J usage is TRBJ2-6; D uncertain. This CDR3 is built from 15 residues. With 6 bases removed from V and 0 bases from J, the gap between germline ends came to 10 bases. Germline values: CDR1 SGHRS, CDR2 YFSETQ.

The chain couples TRBV4-3 to TRBJ1-2; D is ambiguous. Per the germline V gene, CDR1 is LGHNA and CDR2 is YSLEER. V lost 0 bases and J 1 base, leaving 9 bases between the germline ends. The CDR3 runs to 15 residues. This CDR3 is CASSQDDQFNYGYTF. The CDR3 DNA sequence: TGCGCCAGCAGCCAAGATGATCAGTTTAACTATGGCTACACCTTC.

J is TRBJ1-2 and V is TRBV7-9; D unresolved. V was shortened by 5 bases and J by 0 bases, with 7 bases between the two germline ends. Germline lookup yields CDR1 SEHNR and CDR2 FQNEAQ (reference sequence). The CDR3 has 13 residues. The CDR3 DNA follows: TGTGCCAGCAGCCCTTCGGCTAACTATGGCTACACCTTC. Protein: CASSPSANYGYTF.

The chain employs TRBV2 and TRBJ2-3; 11 bases fit TRBD2. The V gene end was trimmed by 6 bases and the J gene end by 6 bases; junction bases not matched to a gene: 8. The CDR3 contains 15 residues. Germline V gives CDR1 SNHLY, CDR2 FYNNEI. CDR3 sequence (DNA): TGTGCCAGCAGGACTAGCGGGGCCCCAGGGGATACGCAGTATTTT. This encodes CASRTSGAPGDTQYF.

This chain joins TRBV4-2 and TRBJ2-1; no reliable D call. The CDR3 totals 15 residues. Per germline, CDR1 LGHNA and CDR2 YNFKEQ. V lost 0 bases and J 3 bases, leaving 9 bases between the germline ends. The CDR3 here is CASSQDLNSYNEQFF. The CDR3 DNA reads as TGTGCCAGCAGCCAAGATCTGAACAGCTACAATGAGCAGTTCTTC.

This clone was detected a few times. The rearrangement joins TRBV14 to TRBJ1-6; 7 bases agree with TRBD1. Germline V CDR1 and CDR2: SGHDN, FVKESK. J lost 6 bases, V lost 4 bases, and 9 bases had no gene match. This CDR3 has 16 amino acids. CDR3 protein: CASSLRQGVVNSPLHF. As DNA, the CDR3 is TGTGCCAGCAGCCTCCGGCAGGGGGTGGTTAATTCACCCCTCCACTTT.

V and J are TRBV14 and TRBJ2-3, with TRBD1 matching 8 bases. This CDR3 contains 15 residues. Germline CDR1 and CDR2: SGHDN and FVKESK. Losses at the gene ends were 6 bases for V and 5 bases for J; bases not matched to a gene: 10. The CDR3 region is CASRDGQGLLDTQYF. For the CDR3, the DNA is TGTGCCAGCAGGGATGGACAGGGCCTATTAGATACGCAGTATTTT.

The sample holds a few counts of this clone. The chain has TRBV2 and TRBJ2-3, with 11 bases identical to TRBD1. This CDR3 region has 15 residues. The germline V gene encodes CDR1 SNHLY and CDR2 FYNNEI. J was trimmed by 3 bases and V by 4 bases; bases with no gene match: 3. The CDR3 reads CASSGTGGATDTQYF. Written as DNA, the CDR3 is TGTGCCAGCAGTGGGACAGGGGGCGCGACAGATACGCAGTATTTT. Variable domain in full (rest from reference TRBV2 and TRBJ2-3): EPEVTQTPSHQVTQMGQEVILRCVPISNHLYFYWYRQILGQKVEFLVSFYNNEISEKSEIFDDQFSVERPDGSNFTLKIRSTKLEDSAMYFCASSGTGGATDTQYFGPGTRLTVL.

V is TRBV6-4 and J is TRBJ2-3, with 7 nucleotides matching TRBD1. CDR1 is MRHNA and CDR2 is SNTAGT in the germline V gene. This CDR3 is built from 15 residues. Unmatched junction bases numbered 7, after V lost 3 bases and J lost 4 bases. Here the CDR3 DNA reads TGTGCCAGCAGTGAAGGACAGGCTGCCGCAGATACGCAGTATTTT. As protein: CASSEGQAAADTQYF.

V is TRBV10-3 and J is TRBJ2-7; TRBD2 matches at 7 bases. J lost 5 bases, V lost 8 bases, and 12 bases had no gene match. The germline V gene has CDR1 ENHRY and CDR2 SYGVKD. The CDR3 is 14 residues long. The CDR3 DNA sequence: TGTGCCATCTCACCCGGGACCGCGGGAGACGAGCAGTACTTC. It codes for CAISPGTAGDEQYF.

The chain has TRBV7-2 and TRBJ2-2; 7 bases are a match to TRBD2. The V segment lost 0 bases and the J segment 2 bases; nucleotides outside the gene matches: 3. Germline V gives CDR1 SGHTA, CDR2 FQGNSA. CDR3 size: 16 residues. CDR3 amino acids: CASSLARGLNTGELFF. The CDR3 nucleotides are TGTGCCAGCAGCTTAGCGCGGGGACTAAACACCGGGGAGCTGTTTTTT.

This clone turned up a few times. The chain has TRBV4-1 and TRBJ2-3; 7 bases fit TRBD1. The CDR3 has 16 amino acids. The V gene's germline CDR1 is MGHRA and CDR2 YSYEKL. V lost 4 bases to trimming and J lost 4 bases; unmatched junction nucleotides: 11. The CDR3 sequence is CASSLTGPFSADTQYF. The CDR3, as DNA: TGCGCCAGCAGCCTGACAGGGCCCTTTTCGGCAGATACGCAGTATTTT.